The rows below give T cell receptor beta chains drawn from one sample of a study of shared clonotypes between healthy human individuals. The table came from immunoSEQ multiplex PCR; TCRdb's copy has only in-frame clones and leaves some out. Among about 1.5 million clones listed, about 98% were seen once. Sequences were obtained from naive CD4+ T cells sorted from blood. Receptors were obtained from a man under 40 in good health. CDR3s include the opening cysteine and the closing phenylalanine or tryptophan. A D gene is named only where the DNA matches it firmly.

d_call j_call v_call cdr3_nt cdr3_aa
- TRBJ1-2 TRBV28 TGTGCCAGCAGTTTAGCTCCAGTTCGTGGCTACACCTTC CASSLAPVRGYTF
- TRBJ2-7 TRBV21-1 TGTGCCAGCAGCAAAAGTGGCCTTGCGACACCCTCGTCCTACGAGCAGTACTTC CASSKSGLATPSSYEQYF
TRBD1 TRBJ1-5 TRBV15 TGTGCCACCAGCAGAGTACAGGGGAGGGTGATCAGTCAGCCCCAGCATTTT CATSRVQGRVISQPQHF
TRBD1 TRBJ2-7 TRBV14 TGTGCCAGCAGCCAAGATCTAAGGACAGGGAACGAGCAGTACTTC CASSQDLRTGNEQYF
- TRBJ1-4 TRBV15 TGTGCCACCAGCAGAGAGATGTCCCCTAATGAAAAACTGTTTTTT CATSREMSPNEKLFF
- TRBJ2-7 TRBV6-6 TGTGCCAGCATAGGGGTGACAGGACAGTACTTC CASIGVTGQYF
TRBD2 TRBJ2-5 TRBV9 TGTGCCAGCAGCGTAGCTACTAGCGGGGGACAAGAGACCCAGTACTTC CASSVATSGGQETQYF
- TRBJ1-2 TRBV18 TGTGCCAGCTCACCACCGGGGGGAGGCTACACCTTC CASSPPGGGYTF
- TRBJ2-7 TRBV18 TGTGCCAGCTCACCACAGAGCTTGCAGGGGGGCGAGCAGTACTTC CASSPQSLQGGEQYF
- TRBJ2-1 TRBV6-5 TGTGCCAGCAGCCGACTAGTGAGGGGGGTTGATGAGCAGTTCTTC CASSRLVRGVDEQFF
- TRBJ1-2 TRBV2 TGTGCCAGCAGTTCAGCAGGAGGCTACACCTTC CASSSAGGYTF
TRBD1 TRBJ2-1 TRBV7-2 TGTGCCAGCAGCGTCCGGACAGGGTTGCCCTATGAGCAGTTCTTC CASSVRTGLPYEQFF
- TRBJ2-7 TRBV27 TGTGCCAGCAGCCCCGGGGCCGAGAGCTCCTACGAGCAGTACTTC CASSPGAESSYEQYF
- TRBJ2-1 TRBV30 TGTGCCTGCGTGGCCAGTACCACCTACAATGAGCAGTTCTTC CACVASTTYNEQFF
- TRBJ2-3 TRBV18 TGTGCCAGCTCACTCAAGACCCAGGCTCCGCCGGCAGATACGCAGTATTTT CASSLKTQAPPADTQYF
- TRBJ1-1 TRBV15 TGTGCCACCAGCGGGTATGCGAACACTGAAGCTTTCTTT CATSGYANTEAFF